The entry below describes one T cell receptor beta chain. The CDR3 has 19 residues. The J segment lost 8 bases and the V segment lost 1 base, leaving 19 bases of the junction unmatched. CDR1 SGHRS and CDR2 YFSETQ come from the germline V gene. The data stem from a study of T cell responses to AZD1222 COVID-19 vaccine. Method: immunoSEQ multiplex PCR; TCRdb's copy keeps in-frame clones and lacks some. Of about 180,000 clones in the sample, just over 90% are singletons; the top ten hold about 3%. The chain has TRBV5-1 and TRBJ2-1; TRBD2 aligns across 9 bases. The source was peripheral blood, collected on day 0 of AZD1222 vaccination. This clonotype was sampled from an adult in good health. CDR3 DNA sequence: TGCGCCAGCAGCTTGTATGGGCGGGAGGGCCGAGGGCCGGGCGATGAGCAGTTCTTC. Residues: CASSLYGREGRGPGDEQFF.